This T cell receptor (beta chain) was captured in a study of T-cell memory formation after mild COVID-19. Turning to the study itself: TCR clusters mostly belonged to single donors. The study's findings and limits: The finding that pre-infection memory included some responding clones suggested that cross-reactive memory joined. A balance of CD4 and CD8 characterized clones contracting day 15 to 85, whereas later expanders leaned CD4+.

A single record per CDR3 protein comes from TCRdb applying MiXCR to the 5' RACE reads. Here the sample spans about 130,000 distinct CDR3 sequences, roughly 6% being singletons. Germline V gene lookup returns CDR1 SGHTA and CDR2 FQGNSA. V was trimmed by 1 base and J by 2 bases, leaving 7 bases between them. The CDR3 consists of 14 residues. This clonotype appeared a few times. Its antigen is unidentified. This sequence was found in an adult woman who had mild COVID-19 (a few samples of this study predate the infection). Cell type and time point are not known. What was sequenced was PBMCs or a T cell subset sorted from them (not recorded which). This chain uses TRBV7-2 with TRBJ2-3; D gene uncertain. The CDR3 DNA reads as TGTGCCAGCAGCTTAGGGCGGTACACAGATACGCAGTATTTT. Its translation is CASSLGRYTDTQYF.